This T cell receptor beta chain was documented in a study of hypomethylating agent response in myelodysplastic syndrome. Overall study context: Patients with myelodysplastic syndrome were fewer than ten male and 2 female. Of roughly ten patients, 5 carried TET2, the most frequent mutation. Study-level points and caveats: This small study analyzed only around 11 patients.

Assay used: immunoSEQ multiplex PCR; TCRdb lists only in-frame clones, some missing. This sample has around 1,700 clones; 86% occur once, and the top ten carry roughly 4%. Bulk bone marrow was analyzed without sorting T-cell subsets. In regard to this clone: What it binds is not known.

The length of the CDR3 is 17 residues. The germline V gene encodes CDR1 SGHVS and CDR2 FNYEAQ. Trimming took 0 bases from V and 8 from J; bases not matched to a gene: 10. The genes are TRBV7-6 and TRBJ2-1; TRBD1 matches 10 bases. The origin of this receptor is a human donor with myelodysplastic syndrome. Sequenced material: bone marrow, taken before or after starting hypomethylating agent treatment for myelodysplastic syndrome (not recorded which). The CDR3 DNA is TGTGCCAGCAGCTTAGCGACCGGGACAGGGGTCTCGTATGAGCAGTTCTTC. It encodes CASSLATGTGVSYEQFF.